This record looks at one T cell receptor (beta chain) sequence and its context. Its antigen is as yet unknown. Sequencing was performed with immunoSEQ multiplex PCR; in TCRdb, only in-frame clones are kept and a portion is missing. The table shows about 350,000 clones, with roughly 94% occurring only once. The entry originates in a study of Ad26.COV2.S vaccination and SARS-CoV-2 variants. Study-level results: Using TCR breadth and depth analyses may have led to underestimated total T cell responses.

Material: peripheral blood, obtained after recovery from COVID-19. The receptor's source is a human donor who had recovered from COVID-19.

In DNA form, the CDR3 reads TGTGCCAGCAGTTCCCCCGGGACAGGGGACTATGGCTACACCTTC. Translation: CASSSPGTGDYGYTF. The chain has TRBV6-6 and TRBJ1-2; 10 bases fit TRBD1. Trimming at V came to 4 bases and at J to 3 bases, leaving 5 bases not matched to a gene. The germline V gene encodes CDR1 MNHNY and CDR2 SVGAGI (reference sequence). The CDR3 covers 15 residues.